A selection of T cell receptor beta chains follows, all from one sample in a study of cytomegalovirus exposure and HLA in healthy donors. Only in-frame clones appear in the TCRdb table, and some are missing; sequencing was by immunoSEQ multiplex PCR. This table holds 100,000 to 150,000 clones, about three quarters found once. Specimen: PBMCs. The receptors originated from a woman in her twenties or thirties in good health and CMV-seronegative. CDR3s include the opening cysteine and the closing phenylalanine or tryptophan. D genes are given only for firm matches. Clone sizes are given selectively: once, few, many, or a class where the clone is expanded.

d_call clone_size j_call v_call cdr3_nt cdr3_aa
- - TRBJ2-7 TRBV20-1 TGCAGTGCTAGGAGAGGGTCCGAGCAGTACTTC CSARRGSEQYF
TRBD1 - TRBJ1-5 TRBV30 TGTGCCTGGAGTGTACAGGGGCGTTCGCCCCAGCATTTT CAWSVQGRSPQHF
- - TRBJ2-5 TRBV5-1 TGCGCCAGCAGCCCCGGACAACAAGAGACCCAGTACTTC CASSPGQQETQYF
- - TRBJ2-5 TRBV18 TGTGCCAGCTGTAATCGGACAAACCAAGAGACCCAGTACTTC CASCNRTNQETQYF
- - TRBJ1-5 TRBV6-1 TGTGCCAGCAGTGCCCGAGGCTGGGATCAGCCCCAGCATTTT CASSARGWDQPQHF
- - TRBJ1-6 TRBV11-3 TGTGCCAGCAGCTATACCCCCCAGGACAGCGACTATAATTCACCCCTCCACTTT CASSYTPQDSDYNSPLHF
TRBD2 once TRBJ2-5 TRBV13 TGTGCCAGCAGTTTTGCCCAGGGAGGGGAGACCCAGTACTTC CASSFAQGGETQYF
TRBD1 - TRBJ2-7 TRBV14 TGTGCCAGCAGCCAAGCGAACAGGGGGTCCTACGAGCAGTACTTC CASSQANRGSYEQYF
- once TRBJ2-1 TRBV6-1 TGTGCCAGCAGTGCTTCGTCTGGGACTTTTAGCTCCTACAATGAGCAGTTCTTC CASSASSGTFSSYNEQFF
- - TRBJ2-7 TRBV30 TGTGCTGCGAGCGGGTCGGCCGCATCCTACGAGCAGTACTTC CAASGSAASYEQYF
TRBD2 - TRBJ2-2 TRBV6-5 TGTGCCAGCAGTTACGTGGCCTGGGGAGGGACCGGGGAGCTGTTTTTT CASSYVAWGGTGELFF
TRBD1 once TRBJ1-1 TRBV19 TGTGCCAGTAGTCCTTGGACAGGGGGCGCGGGCACTGAAGCTTTCTTT CASSPWTGGAGTEAFF
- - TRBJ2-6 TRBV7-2 TGTGCCAGCAGCCTGCCTCGGGGGGCCAACGTCCTGACTTTC CASSLPRGANVLTF
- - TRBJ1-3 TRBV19 TGTGCCAGTAGTATTCTTGAGGAGAGCTCTGGAAACACCATATATTTT CASSILEESSGNTIYF
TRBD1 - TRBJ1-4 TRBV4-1 TGCGCCAGCAGCCAGGAAACGGCGGGAGGGGGCAATGAAAAACTGTTTTTT CASSQETAGGGNEKLFF
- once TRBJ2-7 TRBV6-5 TGTGCCAGCAGTGAACCGGTGGGACTTTCTTTC CASSEPVGLSF
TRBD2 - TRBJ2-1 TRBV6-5 TGTGCCAGCAGATCCGGGACTAGCCTCGATGAGCAGTTCTTC CASRSGTSLDEQFF
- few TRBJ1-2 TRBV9 TGTGCCAGCAGCCCAACTGGGGGCCAGGCTAACTATGGCTACACCTTC CASSPTGGQANYGYTF
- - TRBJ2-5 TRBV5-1 TGCGCCAGCAGCTTGGCCGGCCGCTCTAGTCAGTACTTC CASSLAGRSSQYF
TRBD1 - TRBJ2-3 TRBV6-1 TGTGCCAGCAGTGAACAGGGGGCGTTAGTAGATACGCAGTATTTT CASSEQGALVDTQYF
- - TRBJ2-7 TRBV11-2 TGTGCCAGCAGCCGGCAGGGGACCTACGAGCAGTACTTC CASSRQGTYEQYF
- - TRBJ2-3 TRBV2 TGTGCCAGCAGTAACACGGGGGGCCTGGCAGATACGCAGTATTTT CASSNTGGLADTQYF
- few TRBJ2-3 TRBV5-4 TGTGCCAGCAGCTGGGGACTCACAGGAGGCACAGATACGCAGTATTTT CASSWGLTGGTDTQYF
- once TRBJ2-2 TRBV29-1 TGCAGCGACCATACTGTCCCCCCACTCGCCATAATGAACACCGGGGAGCTGTTTTTT CSDHTVPPLAIMNTGELFF
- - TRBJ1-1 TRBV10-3 TGTGCCATCAGTGCGGGGAGGAGGGGTCCTGAAGCTTTCTTT CAISAGRRGPEAFF
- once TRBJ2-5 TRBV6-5 TGTGCCAGCAGTTACGGAGTGGAGGGGAGCCAAGAGACCCAGTACTTC CASSYGVEGSQETQYF
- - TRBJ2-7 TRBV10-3 TGTGCCACGGGCAGGGGGGCGACCTACGAGCAGTACTTC CATGRGATYEQYF
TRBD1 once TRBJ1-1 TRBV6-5 TGTGCCAGCAGTTACTCGACGGGACAGGGAGCTTTCTTT CASSYSTGQGAFF
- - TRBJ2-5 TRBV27 TGTGCCAGCAGTTTATCCCGCCCTGATCGCGGAGAGACCCAGTACTTC CASSLSRPDRGETQYF
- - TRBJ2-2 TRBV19 TGTGCCAGTAGCCCAGGGACCGGGGAGCTGTTTTTT CASSPGTGELFF
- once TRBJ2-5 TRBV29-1 TGCAGCGCAGGGCTGGGGGCAGGAGAGACCCAGTACTTC CSAGLGAGETQYF
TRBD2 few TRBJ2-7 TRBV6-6 TGTGCCAGCAGTCGCGGGGTAGCGGGGGACTACGAGCAGTACTTC CASSRGVAGDYEQYF
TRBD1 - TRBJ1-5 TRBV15 TGTGCCACCAGCTTCCGACAGGGAAAGGGAAGCAATCAGCCCCAGCATTTT CATSFRQGKGSNQPQHF
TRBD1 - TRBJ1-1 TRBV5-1 TGCGCCAGCAGCCTAGGACAGGGGCACCCGAACACTGAAGCTTTCTTT CASSLGQGHPNTEAFF
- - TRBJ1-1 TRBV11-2 TGTGCCAGCAGCCCGATTCAGGAGGGGGAAGCTTTCTTT CASSPIQEGEAFF
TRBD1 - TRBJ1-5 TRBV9 TGTGCCAGCAGCGTAGGTTGGAGGACAGGGCAGCCCCAGCATTTT CASSVGWRTGQPQHF
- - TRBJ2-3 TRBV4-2 TGTGCCAGCAGCCTTGGTCGGGATACGCAGTATTTT CASSLGRDTQYF
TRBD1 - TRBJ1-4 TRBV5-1 TGCGCCAGCAGCCTCCCAGGGGGCACTAATGAAAAACTGTTTTTT CASSLPGGTNEKLFF
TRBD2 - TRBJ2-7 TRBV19 TGTGCCAGTAGTATCAGGACTAGCGGGGGGCGCTGGAGGTACGAGCAGTACTTC CASSIRTSGGRWRYEQYF
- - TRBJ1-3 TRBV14 TGTGCCAGCAGCCGCGGAAGCTCTGGAAACACCATATATTTT CASSRGSSGNTIYF
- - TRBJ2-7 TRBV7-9 TGTGCCAGCACGCTTCATCCGACTAAAGCCTACGAGCAGTACTTC CASTLHPTKAYEQYF
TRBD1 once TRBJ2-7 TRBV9 TGTGCCAGCAGCCCATGGACAGGATCCTACGAGCAGTATTTC CASSPWTGSYEQYF
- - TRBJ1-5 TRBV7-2 TGTGCCAGCAGCCCACAGGGAATAGATCAGCCCCAGCATTTT CASSPQGIDQPQHF
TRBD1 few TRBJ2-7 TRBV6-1 TGTGCCAGCAGGTGGGGACAGGGCGTATACGAGCAGTACTTC CASRWGQGVYEQYF
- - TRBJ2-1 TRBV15 TGTGCCACCAGCGACCGACTACCTAGCAATGAGCAGTTCTTC CATSDRLPSNEQFF
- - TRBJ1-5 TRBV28 TGTGCCAGCAGCTTGACCCAGGGTGGCCAGCCCCAGCATTTT CASSLTQGGQPQHF
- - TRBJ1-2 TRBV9 TGTGCCAGCAGCGTAGATGAGGGCCCTTTCTATGGCTACACCTTC CASSVDEGPFYGYTF